This T cell receptor (beta chain) was captured in a study of cytomegalovirus exposure and HLA in healthy donors. General study findings and limits: A list of roughly 160 TCR beta chains associated with cytomegalovirus was given. Cytomegalovirus status was reportedly diagnosed by the classifier with high sensitivity and specificity.

Donors came from a validation cohort of over a hundred subjects, distinct from the first 666-subject cohort. TCRdb's copy holds only in-frame clones and misses some; the assay was immunoSEQ multiplex PCR. The table lists about 240,000 clones, around 86% of them singletons, with 0.95% to 1.5% in the top ten. The germline V and J ends were trimmed by 6 bases and 6 bases, with 18 bases remaining between them. CDR1 and CDR2 (germline): LNHDA, SQIVND (reference sequence). This CDR3 spans 15 amino acids. A word on this clone: Its antigen is currently unknown.

The sequence derives from a woman under 40 in good health and CMV-seropositive. The sample comprised PBMCs. The chain links TRBV19 to TRBJ1-5, with D unclear. Here the CDR3 DNA reads TGTGCCAGTAGCAAGGACTGGGAAGGTCGTCAGCCCCAGCATTTT. Translated: CASSKDWEGRQPQHF.